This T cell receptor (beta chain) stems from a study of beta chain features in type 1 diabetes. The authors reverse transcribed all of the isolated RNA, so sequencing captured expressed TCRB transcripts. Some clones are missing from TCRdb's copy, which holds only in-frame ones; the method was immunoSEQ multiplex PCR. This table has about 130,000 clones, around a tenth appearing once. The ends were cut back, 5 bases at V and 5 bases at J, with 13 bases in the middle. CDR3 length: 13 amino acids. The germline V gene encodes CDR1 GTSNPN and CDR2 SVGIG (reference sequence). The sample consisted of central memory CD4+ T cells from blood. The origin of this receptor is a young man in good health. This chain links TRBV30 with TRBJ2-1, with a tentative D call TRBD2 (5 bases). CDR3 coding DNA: TGTGCCTGGGCCCGCCCGGGGAACAATGAGCAGTTCTTC. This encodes CAWARPGNNEQFF.